The rows below give T cell receptor beta chains drawn from one sample of a study of cytomegalovirus exposure and HLA in healthy donors. The assay was immunoSEQ multiplex PCR, and TCRdb's table has in-frame clones only and misses some. The repertoire consists of 45,000 to 65,000 clones, with approximately 70% occurring once and the leading ten covering about 22%. Sequenced sample: PBMCs. These receptors all stem from a woman between 45 and 65 years old in good health and CMV-seropositive. Each CDR3 is given with its conserved first and last residue. A D gene is named only where the DNA matches it firmly. The size of a clone is reported for some rows only, either as once, few or many, or as a class for expanded clones.

j_gene | abundance | d_gene | v_gene | CDR3aa | CDR3nt
TRBJ2-3 | - | TRBD2 | TRBV14 | CASSQERKAGYTDTQYF | TGTGCCAGCAGCCAAGAAAGGAAAGCGGGGTACACAGATACGCAGTATTTT
TRBJ2-5 | - | - | TRBV5-6 | CASSFLTGQETQYF | TGTGCCAGCAGCTTCCTCACGGGGCAAGAGACCCAGTACTTC
TRBJ1-6 | - | - | TRBV28 | CASLTGKNSPLHF | TGTGCCAGCCTAACGGGGAAGAATTCACCCCTCCACTTT
TRBJ2-5 | - | - | TRBV25-1 | CASNVRGQETQYF | TGTGCCAGCAATGTACGGGGGCAAGAGACCCAGTACTTC
TRBJ2-2 | - | - | TRBV21-1 | CASSRTSDNTGELFF | TGTGCCAGCAGCAGGACTAGCGACAACACCGGGGAGCTGTTTTTT
TRBJ2-7 | few | - | TRBV2 | CASAEHREQYF | TGTGCCAGCGCGGAGCATCGGGAGCAGTACTTC
TRBJ2-1 | - | - | TRBV5-1 | CASSLTEGWNEQFF | TGCGCCAGCAGCTTGACGGAGGGGTGGAATGAGCAGTTCTTC
TRBJ1-1 | - | - | TRBV6-5 | CASRWGQVSEAFF | TGTGCCAGCAGGTGGGGACAAGTATCTGAAGCTTTCTTT
TRBJ1-2 | once | - | TRBV5-1 | CASSANQGNYGYTF | TGCGCCAGCAGCGCCAACCAGGGGAACTATGGCTACACCTTC
TRBJ1-2 | - | - | TRBV19 | CASTGRDYGYTF | TGTGCCAGTACCGGCAGGGACTATGGCTACACCTTC
TRBJ2-7 | - | TRBD2 | TRBV4-3 | CASSQWASGGYEQYF | TGCGCCAGCAGCCAGTGGGCTAGCGGGGGCTACGAGCAGTACTTC
TRBJ1-1 | - | - | TRBV21-1 | CASSSYGGTGEAFF | TGTGCCAGCAGCTCTTACGGGGGAACTGGTGAAGCTTTCTTT
TRBJ1-1 | - | TRBD1 | TRBV7-9 | CASSSRDSYTEAFF | TGTGCCAGCAGCTCCCGGGACAGTTACACTGAAGCTTTCTTT
TRBJ2-7 | few | - | TRBV5-5 | CASSPRTWDEQYF | TGTGCCAGCAGCCCGCGGACTTGGGACGAGCAGTACTTC
TRBJ1-2 | - | - | TRBV2 | CASVSAFYGYTF | TGTGCCAGCGTAAGCGCGTTCTATGGCTACACCTTC
TRBJ1-2 | - | TRBD1 | TRBV29-1 | CSVLRDRASGYTF | TGCAGCGTTCTCCGGGACAGGGCGTCTGGCTACACCTTC
TRBJ2-5 | - | - | TRBV7-2 | CASSLGQGETQYF | TGTGCCAGCAGCTTAGGGCAGGGGGAGACCCAGTACTTC
TRBJ1-4 | - | - | TRBV18 | CASSPSQGEKLFF | TGTGCCAGCTCACCTTCGCAGGGGGAAAAACTGTTTTTT
TRBJ2-7 | - | TRBD2 | TRBV5-4 | CASSRGGLAGGPGEQYF | TGTGCCAGCTCCAGGGGGGGACTAGCGGGAGGGCCGGGGGAGCAGTACTTC
TRBJ2-3 | - | TRBD2 | TRBV28 | CASSFTSGSFLGQYF | TGTGCCAGCAGTTTCACTAGCGGGAGCTTTCTCGGCCAGTATTTT
TRBJ2-7 | - | - | TRBV6-1 | CASMGAPSYEQYF | TGTGCCAGCATGGGGGCTCCTTCCTACGAGCAGTACTTC
TRBJ2-2 | - | TRBD1 | TRBV5-1 | CASRQGSTGELFF | TGCGCCAGCAGACAGGGGTCAACCGGGGAGCTGTTTTTT
TRBJ2-1 | - | - | TRBV7-2 | CASSLVTNNEQFF | TGTGCCAGCAGCTTAGTGACTAACAATGAGCAGTTCTTC
TRBJ1-3 | - | - | TRBV4-3 | CASSQESFVRAGNTIYF | TGCGCCAGCAGCCAAGAGTCGTTCGTGAGGGCTGGAAACACCATATATTTT
TRBJ2-5 | - | - | TRBV28 | CASSLFRAGETQYF | TGTGCCAGCAGTTTATTCAGGGCCGGAGAGACCCAGTACTTC
TRBJ2-5 | - | - | TRBV5-6 | CASSFGLAGETQYF | TGTGCCAGCAGCTTTGGTCTAGCCGGCGAGACCCAGTACTTC
TRBJ2-7 | - | - | TRBV5-6 | CASSRDTRYEQYF | TGTGCCAGCAGCAGAGACACCCGCTACGAGCAGTACTTC
TRBJ1-1 | - | - | TRBV7-2 | CASSLARVTEAFF | TGTGCCAGCAGCTTAGCGCGGGTCACTGAAGCTTTCTTT
TRBJ2-3 | - | TRBD2 | TRBV9 | CASSVGLAGATSNTQYF | TGTGCCAGCAGCGTAGGGTTAGCGGGGGCCACCTCGAATACGCAGTATTTT
TRBJ1-2 | - | TRBD1 | TRBV4-2 | CASSPGTGGVYGYTF | TGTGCCAGCAGCCCCGGGACAGGAGGAGTCTATGGCTACACCTTC
TRBJ1-3 | few | - | TRBV29-1 | CSVEGASDGNTIYF | TGCAGCGTTGAAGGGGCTTCGGATGGAAACACCATATATTTT
TRBJ1-1 | - | - | TRBV18 | CASSPRVQGTNTEAFF | TGTGCCAGCTCACCCCGAGTCCAGGGGACCAACACTGAAGCTTTCTTT
TRBJ1-1 | - | TRBD1 | TRBV10-2 | CASTGTGGENTEAFF | TGCGCCAGCACCGGGACAGGGGGAGAAAATACTGAAGCTTTCTTT
TRBJ2-2 | - | TRBD2 | TRBV11-2 | CASSLGEGGELFF | TGTGCCAGCAGCTTAGGGGAGGGGGGGGAGCTGTTTTTT
TRBJ1-5 | - | - | TRBV29-1 | CSVVGWGEGQPQHF | TGCAGCGTTGTAGGGTGGGGAGAGGGTCAGCCCCAGCATTTT
TRBJ1-1 | - | TRBD1 | TRBV18 | CASSRGDRPEAFF | TGTGCCAGCTCACGAGGGGACAGGCCCGAAGCTTTCTTT
TRBJ1-4 | - | - | TRBV19 | CASSMDGQLINEKLFF | TGTGCCAGTAGTATGGATGGACAGCTGATTAATGAAAAACTGTTTTTT
TRBJ2-5 | - | TRBD1 | TRBV6-1 | CASKWDRGRETQYF | TGTGCCAGCAAGTGGGACAGGGGGCGAGAGACCCAGTACTTC
TRBJ2-7 | - | - | TRBV5-1 | CASSLGGLGYEQYF | TGCGCCAGCAGCTTGGGAGGGTTAGGCTACGAGCAGTACTTC
TRBJ2-2 | - | TRBD2 | TRBV5-1 | CASSLLAGGNTGELFF | TGCGCCAGCAGCCTACTAGCGGGGGGGAACACCGGGGAGCTGTTTTTT
TRBJ1-5 | few | - | TRBV6-5 | CASSEHREGQPQHF | TGTGCCAGCAGCGAACACAGGGAAGGTCAGCCCCAGCATTTT